This T cell receptor beta chain was captured in a study of blood T cells in healthy people across ages. For the second PCR, which ran for about 7 to 12 cycles, a sample-barcoded 5' primer and a J-beta primer mix were used. TCRdb used MiXCR to reprocess the 5' RACE reads, holding one entry per CDR3 protein. The data hold about 1.8 million distinct CDR3 sequences, with around half observed a single time. This CDR3 region has 15 residues. V lost 6 bases to trimming and J lost 0 bases, with 13 bases between them. The TCR was taken from a middle-aged woman in good health. The gene calls are TRBV12-3 or TRBV12-4 and TRBJ2-3; a weak D match, TRBD2 (6 bases). The sequencing input was blood. Here the CDR3 DNA reads TGTGCCAGCAGGCAGAGCGGGTCTAGCACAGATACGCAGTATTTT. Amino acids: CASRQSGSSTDTQYF.